The 19 T cell receptor beta chains below were found in one sample sequenced in a study of T-cell reconstitution after alpha-beta-depleted transplantation in children. Preparing the TCRbeta library involved the use of unique molecular identifiers. TCRdb redid the calling of the PCR reads with MiXCR, one entry per CDR3 protein. The data contain 480,000 or so distinct CDR3 sequences, under 12% of them singletons. The material was PBMCs, obtained before TCRalphabeta/CD19-depleted stem cell transplant. The source of these receptors is a child aged 2 to 15 with inherited bone marrow failure, due to receive a stem cell transplant.

This clonotype was seen a handful of times. The J gene is TRBJ2-2, the V gene TRBV24-1, with TRBD2 matching 7 bases. Germline V lookup: CDR1 KGHDR, CDR2 SFDVKD. V was pared by 3 bases and J by 9 bases, with 6 bases of the junction left unmatched. The CDR3 sequence is 14 residues long. The CDR3 DNA sequence: TGTGCCACCAGTGATAAGCGGGACCTCCGGGAGCTGTTTTTT. Translation gives CATSDKRDLRELFF.

The rearrangement joins TRBV7-9 to TRBJ1-4; 7 bases are a match to TRBD1. There are 15 residues in the CDR3. CDR1 and CDR2 (germline): SEHNR, FQNEAQ (reference sequence). V trimming: 6 bases; J trimming: 3 bases; junction bases outside the gene matches: 7. This CDR3 is CASRSQGEPNEKLFF. The CDR3 coding sequence is TGTGCCAGCAGATCCCAGGGGGAGCCTAATGAAAAACTGTTTTTT.

The sample holds many counts of this clonotype. The chain employs TRBV20-1 and TRBJ2-1, with a weak D call TRBD2 (6 bases). This CDR3 is 12 amino acids long. V gave up 1 base and J gave up 9 bases, with 10 bases separating them. Germline CDR1 reads DFQATT; CDR2 reads SNEGSKA (reference sequence). CDR3 protein: CSARVTSFEQFF. The CDR3 bases are TGCAGTGCTAGAGTTACTAGCTTTGAGCAGTTCTTC.

This clonotype has a count of ten or more. The chain uses TRBV27 and TRBJ2-3; 11 positions agree with TRBD2. CDR3 length equals 15 residues. V gave up 4 bases and J gave up 6 bases; unmatched junction bases: 6. Looked up from germline, CDR1 is MNHEY and CDR2 is SMNVEV (reference sequence). CDR3 residues: CASSSLAGVGDTQYF. The CDR3 coding sequence is TGTGCCAGCAGTTCACTAGCGGGAGTGGGGGATACGCAGTATTTT.

This clonotype turned up a few times. The chain combines TRBV6-1 with TRBJ1-3, with a possible D match to TRBD1 (6 bases). V gave up 6 bases and J gave up 2 bases, with 8 bases separating them. In germline, CDR1 is MNHNS, CDR2 SASEGT. The CDR3 is made up of 13 amino acids. The CDR3 protein is CASRTGTGNTIYF. CDR3 DNA: TGTGCCAGCAGAACAGGGACTGGAAACACCATATATTTT.

This clonotype was counted at least ten times. The chain carries TRBV18 and TRBJ2-5, with D uncertain. The CDR3 spans 13 residues. V dropped 2 bases and J dropped 5 bases, with 9 bases sitting between them. The germline V gene encodes CDR1 KGHSH and CDR2 LQKENI. CDR3: CASSPGVIETQYF. CDR3 bases: TGTGCCAGCTCACCAGGGGTTATTGAGACCCAGTACTTC.

A few counts support this clonotype. The chain combines TRBV20-1 with TRBJ1-1; D gene ambiguous. The CDR3 runs to 12 residues. V was trimmed by 0 bases and J by 4 bases, leaving 6 bases between them. Looked up from germline, CDR1 is DFQATT and CDR2 is SNEGSKA (reference sequence). The CDR3 reads CSARDHSTEAFF. CDR3 DNA: TGCAGTGCTAGAGATCACAGCACTGAAGCTTTCTTT.

This clonotype has at least ten counts. J is TRBJ2-1 and V is TRBV29-1; D not certain. V lost 2 bases and J lost 1, with 6 bases in between. Germline V CDR1 and CDR2: SQVTM, ANQGSEA. The CDR3 has 13 amino acids. CDR3 loop: CSVEWGSYNEQFF. The CDR3 DNA follows: TGCAGCGTTGAATGGGGTTCCTACAATGAGCAGTTCTTC.

This clonotype was seen repeatedly, ten times or more. The V and J genes are TRBV20-1 and TRBJ2-1; TRBD2 matches at 7 bases. V was clipped by 1 base and J by 0 bases; unmatched bases: 6. Germline values: CDR1 DFQATT, CDR2 SNEGSKA (reference sequence). The CDR3 is made up of 16 amino acids. CDR3 bases: TGCAGTGCTAGAGTTCGGTCGGGGGGCTCCTACAATGAGCAGTTCTTC. Its protein product is CSARVRSGGSYNEQFF.

The gene calls are TRBV6-1 and TRBJ1-1; D is perhaps TRBD1 (6 bases). V lost 4 bases and J 4 bases, leaving 13 bases between the germline ends. The CDR3 totals 14 residues. CDR1 and CDR2 (germline): MNHNS, SASEGT. The CDR3 reads CASSGRGPLTEAFF. For the CDR3, the DNA is TGTGCCAGCAGTGGCAGGGGCCCGCTCACTGAAGCTTTCTTT.

On this clonotype: Since a much larger clone is just one base distant, this may be a read error. The V call is TRBV7-6, the J call TRBJ2-7, with 7 nucleotides matching TRBD1. The germline gives CDR1 SGHVS, CDR2 FNYEAQ. Trimming removed 2 bases from V and 9 bases from J; junction bases left unmatched: 13. The CDR3 length is 15 residues. DNA for the CDR3: TGTGCCAGCAGCTTAATTGGTACAGGGGCGAACGGGCAGTACTTC. Translation: CASSLIGTGANGQYF.

This clonotype appeared many times. V is TRBV6-5 and J is TRBJ2-7; D unclear. Per the germline V gene, CDR1 is MNHEY and CDR2 is SVGAGI. This CDR3 contains 16 residues. Trimming pared 0 bases from V and 3 bases from J, leaving 15 bases between. As DNA, the CDR3 is TGTGCCAGCAGTTACTCGATTTCCTCCGATATCTACGAGCAGTACTTC. Translated: CASSYSISSDIYEQYF.

The chain carries TRBV30 and TRBJ2-7; D might be TRBD2 (5 bases). The length of the CDR3 is 14 residues. V was pared by 3 bases and J by 3 bases, with 15 bases between. Germline values: CDR1 GTSNPN, CDR2 SVGIG (reference sequence). This CDR3 is CAWRPGGRDYEQYF. In DNA form, the CDR3 reads TGTGCCTGGAGGCCCGGCGGACGGGACTACGAGCAGTACTTC.

This chain connects TRBV19 to TRBJ2-2; D unclear. Deletions cut 5 bases from V and 3 bases from J, with 16 bases between. The CDR3 has 16 amino acids. Germline V CDR1 and CDR2: LNHDA, SQIVND (reference sequence). CDR3 in DNA: TGTGCCAGTAGTTGGCTCACGATCCATTACACCGGGGAGCTGTTTTTT. It translates to CASSWLTIHYTGELFF. Complete variable domain (other parts from reference TRBV19 and TRBJ2-2): DGGITQSPKYLFRKEGQNVTLSCEQNLNHDAMYWYRQDPGQGLRLIYYSQIVNDFQKGDIAEGYSVSREKKESFPLTVTSAQKNPTAFYLCASSWLTIHYTGELFFGEGSRLTVL.

A note on this clonotype: This may stem from a read error, because a much larger clone lies one nucleotide away. This chain links TRBV9 with TRBJ1-1; 7 bases map to TRBD1. CDR1 and CDR2 from the germline V gene are SGDLS and YYNGEE. This CDR3 has 14 residues. CDR3 nucleotide sequence: TGTGCCAGCAGCGCAACAGGGGCTAACACTGAAGCTTACTTT. Translated: CASSATGANTEAYF.

This clonotype was found many times. The CDR3 region has the DNA TGTGCCAGCAGCTTACTGGGAGGCACAGATACGCAGTATTTT. This translates into CASSLLGGTDTQYF. The V and J genes are TRBV7-8 and TRBJ2-3; TRBD2 is a possible D gene (5 bases). The germline V and J ends were trimmed by 2 bases and 1 base, with 7 bases remaining between them. The CDR3 covers 14 residues. Germline assignment: CDR1 SGHVS and CDR2 FQNEAQ.

This clonotype has a count of ten or more. The chain recombines TRBV12-3 or TRBV12-4 with TRBJ2-7; D gene unclear. The V gene lost 6 bases and the J gene lost 0 bases, with 12 bases spanning the gap. This CDR3 comprises 14 residues. Here the CDR3 DNA reads TGTGCCAGCAGCTACGCGGTGTCCTCCTACGAGCAGTACTTC. Its translation is CASSYAVSSYEQYF.

This clonotype was counted only a few times. V and J are TRBV5-1 and TRBJ2-5; unclear D gene. The CDR3 runs to 14 residues. The germline V gene has CDR1 SGHRS and CDR2 YFSETQ. V gave up 4 bases and J gave up 5 bases, with 15 bases separating them. CDR3 bases: TGCGCCAGCAGCCTCCACGCCCAAGGGGAGACCCAGTACTTC. This encodes CASSLHAQGETQYF. Filled out from reference TRBV5-1 and TRBJ2-5, the complete variable domain reads KAGVTQTPRYLIKTRGQQVTLSCSPISGHRSVSWYQQTPGQGLQFLFEYFSETQRNKGNFPGRFSGRQFSNSRSEMNVSTLELGDSALYLCASSLHAQGETQYFGPGTRLLVL.

The table lists this clonotype with many counts. This chain links TRBV5-1 with TRBJ1-4; tentative D call: TRBD1 (6 bases). Germline V CDR1 and CDR2: SGHRS, YFSETQ. The CDR3 has 14 residues. Between the trimmed V and J ends, which lost 2 bases and 8 bases, there was a span of 13 bases. The CDR3 reads CASSFTGSGEKLFF. Written as DNA, the CDR3 is TGCGCCAGCAGCTTTACAGGGAGCGGGGAAAAACTGTTTTTT.